This TCR beta chain was identified during a study of T-cell memory formation after mild COVID-19. Study as a whole: TCR clusters showed largely donor specificity.

Germline lookup yields CDR1 SGHTA and CDR2 FQGNSA. The CDR3 is made up of 13 amino acids. Between the trimmed V and J ends, which lost 5 bases and 5 bases, there was a span of 13 bases. Via MiXCR, TCRdb re-called the 5' RACE reads, giving one row per CDR3 protein. The repertoire holds 550,000 to 700,000 distinct CDR3 sequences, with around 15% as singletons. Specimen: PBMCs or a T cell subset sorted from them (not recorded which). The TCR originated in an adult woman who had mild COVID-19 (a few samples of this study predate the infection). Cell type and time point are not known. The J gene is TRBJ2-7, the V gene TRBV7-2, with a possible D match to TRBD1 (6 bases). Here the CDR3 reads CASSNPGVHEQYF. CDR3 sequence (DNA): TGTGCCAGCAGCAATCCAGGGGTCCACGAGCAGTACTTC.